This TCR beta chain was sequenced during a study of cytomegalovirus exposure and HLA in healthy donors. The CDR3 has 12 residues. Trimming took off 1 base at V and 6 bases at J, with 4 bases between the two ends. Germline values: CDR1 SGDLS, CDR2 YYNGEE. The study ran its PCR with 60 Vbeta and 13 Jbeta primers. Sequenced by immunoSEQ multiplex PCR; TCRdb stores in-frame clones only, minus some. Of about 150,000 clones detected, about 85% appear once; the ten largest clones hold roughly 3.6%. The TCR was taken from a human donor in good health. V and J are TRBV9 and TRBJ2-2; D remains ambiguous. The specimen sequenced was PBMCs. Written as DNA, the CDR3 is TGTGCCAGCAGCGTAAACTCCGGGGAGCTGTTTTTT. Translation gives CASSVNSGELFF.